This record covers a single TCR beta chain. No cognate antigen has been identified for it. No clone much larger than this one lies a single base away; base qualities are absent. The data were obtained in a study of CD8 T cells in seronegative destructive rheumatoid arthritis (dated by TCRdb to 2018 to 2020). Study-wide context: At the time of sampling, biological drugs were being given to most of the eight CND-RA patients. Peripheral CD8+ TCRbeta repertoires of CCP-negative destructive rheumatoid arthritis (CND-RA) patients were compared with newly diagnosed seropositive RA, seronegative RA and healthy controls. Rather than undergoing new sequencing, the seropositive RA, seronegative RA and healthy control comparison cohorts were drawn from an earlier published TCRbeta dataset.

Points the paper makes about the study in general: CND-RA patients appeared to carry a distinct set of enriched public clonotypes, which the authors read as support for a separate disease subset. No public clonotype enrichment survived Benjamini-Hochberg correction across the approximately 120,000 clonotypes tested. The small size of the CND-RA cohort was noted as a limitation of the study. Without diagnostic samples, TCR repertoire differences may partly reflect poor disease control over the years rather than being present at onset. After adjustment for age, less diverse and more clonal CD8+ TCRbeta repertoires appeared to be present in CND-RA patients than in other RA subtypes. Compared with controls and other RA subtypes, CND-RA repertoires contained more CMV-reactive and fewer influenza A-reactive CD8+ TCRbeta sequences.

TCRbeta sequencing used genomic DNA from CD8+ cells, following the manufacturer's instructions. TCRbeta sequencing used the immunoSEQ assay and was run at a genomics technology centre in Finland. The study's own analysis went as follows. Clonotype tables produced by the immunoSEQ preprocessing pipeline were converted into VDJtools format, and non-productive clonotypes were filtered out. Samples with fewer than 10,000 reads were excluded, the remaining samples were subsampled to 10,000 reads, and six of eight CND-RA samples were retained. Using the VDJtools CalcDiversityStats function on data subsampled to 10,000 reads, the Shannon-Wiener, Simpson and clonality indices were calculated. To infer antigen specificity, non-singleton TCRbeta clonotypes were hard-matched against VDJdb, meaning no mismatches were allowed. Clusters with potentially shared antigen targets were formed by grouping CDR3 sequences that differed by one amino acid (Hamming distance 1). Group enrichment of public clonotypes was tested with one-sided Fisher's exact tests after groups were resampled to six samples, with the procedure repeated ten times. This immuneACCESS table, as held by TCRdb, lists in-frame sequences with V and J called but not all clones. Of the missing ones, under half trace to an unresolved V gene in checked studies; the others have no known cause. V, J and clone size were drawn from that table, and D and trimming were deduced from the DNA. This sample has fewer than 15,000 clones in its table, and 75% to 90% of those were observed once. The ten largest make up about 30% of the sample.

A negative result on the clinical CCP2 antibody test was shown by CND-RA patients, and progression of joint destruction was observed despite active therapy. Every CND-RA patient had failed conventional anti-rheumatic therapy and showed typical joint destruction in the wrists and ankles. CND-RA patients were sampled not at diagnosis but after long disease histories, which in several cases spanned decades. Each patient provided roughly 49 millilitres of EDTA-anticoagulated peripheral blood. Peripheral blood mononuclear cells were isolated by Ficoll-Paque PLUS density gradient separation. AutoMACS magnetic bead positive selection was used to isolate CD8+ cells from fresh or cryopreserved PBMCs, and flow cytometry was used to check purity. Genomic DNA was extracted with Nucleospin Tissue or Tissue XS kits and quantified on a Qubit 2.0 fluorometer. This TCR derives from a woman in her thirties or forties with seronegative destructive rheumatoid arthritis. Source material: CD8+ T cells from blood.

The CDR3 region: CASSEDGGTDTQYF. The DNA is TGTGCCAGCAGTGAAGACGGGGGCACAGATACGCAGTATTTT. The V gene is TRBV2 and the J gene is TRBJ2-3; TRBD2 might be the D gene, on 5 matching bases. The cysteine opens and the phenylalanine closes a CDR3 of 14 amino acids. Only CDR3 DNA remains: 42 bases, in frame from the first base. V is pared back by 1 base and J by 1 base, with 6 bases lying between the germline termini. From a lookup of the germline V gene, CDR1 and CDR2 are SNHLY and FYNNEI. Full variable domain (CDR3 extended with the reference TRBV2 and TRBJ2-3 proteins): EPEVTQTPSHQVTQMGQEVILRCVPISNHLYFYWYRQILGQKVEFLVSFYNNEISEKSEIFDDQFSVERPDGSNFTLKIRSTKLEDSAMYFCASSEDGGTDTQYFGPGTRLTVL.